The T cell receptor (beta chain) under discussion was sequenced for a study of cytomegalovirus exposure and HLA in healthy donors. Study-level findings and limits: Generally TCR sequences proved uncommon, though certain public TCRs appeared in numerous donors. The study recorded 150 to 200 TCR beta chains that were cytomegalovirus-associated. In vitro work confirmed that a few CMV-associated chains recognize CMV antigens.

This table comes from immunoSEQ multiplex PCR, and its TCRdb copy is limited to in-frame clones, with some not included. This table holds 150,000 to 200,000 clones, 84% found once. Points on this clone: Its antigen is unknown.

The CDR3 consists of 13 residues. The V gene lost 5 bases and the J gene lost 5 bases, with 11 bases spanning the gap. Germline lookup yields CDR1 SGHVS and CDR2 FQNEAQ. From the roughly 120-subject validation cohort, which was separate from the approximately 670-subject first cohort, the donors were drawn. This receptor was taken from a man aged 25 to 40 in good health and CMV-seropositive. What was sequenced was PBMCs. The rearrangement links TRBV7-8 to TRBJ2-3; D remains ambiguous. CDR3 DNA: TGTGCCAGCAGCCCCCCACGGGTAGATACGCAGTATTTT. It codes for CASSPPRVDTQYF.